Listed below are T cell receptor beta chains from one sample, sequenced in a study of T-cell reconstitution after alpha-beta-depleted transplantation in children. TCRdb ran MiXCR on the PCR reads and lists one entry per CDR3 protein. Of some 840,000 distinct CDR3 sequences in the sample, 15% to 20% were seen once. The input for sequencing was PBMCs, mostly from graft donor cells, taken 360 days after TCRalphabeta/CD19-depleted stem cell transplant. The receptor source for this set is a male patient younger than 18 who had a stem cell transplant for acute lymphoblastic leukemia, so the T cells may come from the graft donor. Both conserved end residues are trimmed from each CDR3. A D gene is named only where the DNA matches it firmly. Size tells how often a clone was seen (once, few, many) or the class of an expanded clone, and some rows leave it out.

TRBJ2-7	TRBV12-3/TRBV12-4	TRBD1	few	ASSLGTGGE
TRBJ2-2	TRBV28	NA	NA	ASRQPPKSGELF
TRBJ2-7	TRBV4-2	TRBD2	NA	ASSQGLVAGVYEQY
TRBJ2-3	TRBV11-2	NA	many	ASSWSLRREIMGTDTQY
TRBJ2-7	TRBV7-3	TRBD1	many	ASSLGQDSYEQY
TRBJ2-1	TRBV5-1	NA	NA	ASSLDRTLGEQF
TRBJ1-2	TRBV9	TRBD1	few	ASSERTGDGYT
TRBJ1-2	TRBV29-1	TRBD1	many	SGKGAQTNYGYT
TRBJ2-3	TRBV6-5	TRBD2	few	ASSSIKTSGRTDTQY
TRBJ2-5	TRBV20-1	NA	few	SAREGSPQETQY
TRBJ2-1	TRBV29-1	NA	many	SVGILDFTKGF
TRBJ1-5	TRBV12-3/TRBV12-4	TRBD1	NA	ASRRQGSINQPQH
TRBJ2-7	TRBV20-1	NA	many	SASGVYEQY
TRBJ1-1	TRBV15	NA	few	ATSRAYFEAF
TRBJ2-7	TRBV12-3/TRBV12-4	NA	NA	ASTTMGGSYEQY
TRBJ2-3	TRBV7-9	NA	few	ASSYGLDTQY
TRBJ2-3	TRBV7-5	NA	few	ISVSEANKGRGWRGTDTQY
TRBJ2-2	TRBV7-2	NA	NA	ASSLGWGLTTGELF
TRBJ2-4	TRBV5-1	TRBD2	few	ASSLGGTSGKNIQY
TRBJ2-2	TRBV6-1	NA	NA	ASSQASGGGDTGELF
TRBJ2-1	TRBV11-2	NA	NA	ASSSQRGPLYNEQF
TRBJ1-2	TRBV20-1	NA	NA	SARSPLSNSNYGYT
TRBJ2-7	TRBV25-1	NA	few	ASSEGGRLLSYEQY
TRBJ2-1	TRBV19	TRBD2	many	ASSKAGGMDNEQF
TRBJ2-5	TRBV7-8	TRBD1	NA	ASSYRDSAQETQY
TRBJ2-7	TRBV27	TRBD1	few	ASSSDRGPHEQY
TRBJ2-7	TRBV12-3/TRBV12-4	TRBD2	NA	ASSSPLRGSKYEQY
TRBJ1-1	TRBV5-1	TRBD1	few	ASSFGTGRPGGNTEAF
TRBJ2-7	TRBV29-1	NA	many	SVAPQAIYEQY
TRBJ2-7	TRBV29-1	NA	few	SVTPQTENFYEQY
TRBJ2-7	TRBV12-3/TRBV12-4	TRBD2	many	ASSLGLAGRYEQY
TRBJ2-1	TRBV28	NA	NA	ASSFEDSEQF
TRBJ2-1	TRBV5-1	NA	NA	ASTPDSGWGREQF
TRBJ2-1	TRBV10-2	TRBD2	NA	ASPPAGAGYNEQF
TRBJ1-1	TRBV10-3	NA	NA	AIRAQLGTNTEAF
TRBJ1-1	TRBV9	NA	NA	ASSVEREGGTRSEAF
TRBJ1-1	TRBV2	TRBD1	few	ASSLTGTALLSF
TRBJ2-1	TRBV20-1	TRBD2	NA	SARVDLAGYNEQF
TRBJ1-1	TRBV5-1	NA	few	ASSLAATGLNTEAF
TRBJ2-5	TRBV12-3/TRBV12-4	TRBD2	many	ASSAGTSGREETQY
TRBJ2-2	TRBV4-2	NA	few	ASSQVGTGKNTGELF
TRBJ2-7	TRBV5-1	TRBD2	NA	ASSSVLAGTDYEQY
TRBJ2-7	TRBV29-1	NA	NA	SVCWGSTYEQY
TRBJ2-7	TRBV7-9	TRBD2	many	ASSVTSGRAYEQY
TRBJ2-3	TRBV20-1	NA	many	SARKVQGADTQY
TRBJ2-1	TRBV6-5	NA	few	ASSCSVADDYNEQF